These 9 T cell receptor beta chains were all obtained from the same sample, sequenced in a study of shared clonotypes between healthy human individuals. In the naive CD8 group, cells lacked CD45RO and were positively selected for CCR7, so terminally differentiated effector memory CD45RA+ cells were left out. TCRdb's table, derived via immunoSEQ multiplex PCR, lists solely in-frame clones and lacks some. The table lists about 2,200,000 clones, approximately 94% of them singletons. Sequencing was performed on naive CD8+ T cells from PBMCs. The receptors were gathered from a man between 18 and 35 years old in good health. Some clones in this sample may be carry-over from other donors' samples.

This chain links TRBV19 with TRBJ1-2; D unresolved. Between the trimmed V and J ends, which lost 7 bases and 6 bases, there was a span of 18 bases. The CDR3 is 14 amino acids. Germline V gives CDR1 LNHDA, CDR2 SQIVND (reference sequence). In DNA, the CDR3 is TGTGCCAGTACCATAACCTGGGCCGGCCATGGCTACACCTTC. It translates to CASTITWAGHGYTF. The full variable domain, rest sourced from reference TRBV19 and TRBJ1-2, is DGGITQSPKYLFRKEGQNVTLSCEQNLNHDAMYWYRQDPGQGLRLIYYSQIVNDFQKGDIAEGYSVSREKKESFPLTVTSAQKNPTAFYLCASTITWAGHGYTFGSGTRLTVV.

Remarks on this clone: Other DNA sequences of this sample code for an identical CDR3. The rearrangement uses TRBV29-1 and TRBJ2-2; D might be TRBD2 (5 bases). The CDR3 length is 12 residues. Trimming shortened V by 4 bases and J by 3 bases, and 6 bases separated the two germline ends. Per germline, CDR1 SQVTM and CDR2 ANQGSEA. DNA of the CDR3: TGCAGCGTTGCCGGGGACACCGGGGAGCTGTTTTTT. Translation gives CSVAGDTGELFF.

With respect to this clone: The same CDR3 arises from other DNA sequences in this sample as well. This chain uses TRBV7-9 with TRBJ2-6, with D possibly TRBD2 on 5 matching bases. V dropped 2 bases and J dropped 1 base, with 6 bases sitting between them. Looked up from germline, CDR1 is SEHNR and CDR2 is FQNEAQ (reference sequence). The CDR3 is 15 amino acids. This CDR3 reads CASSLTGSGANVLTF. CDR3 DNA sequence: TGTGCCAGCAGCTTAACGGGGTCTGGGGCCAACGTCCTGACTTTC.

The sample holds a few counts of this clone. The genes are TRBV5-6 and TRBJ2-3, with TRBD2 matching 8 bases. Germline-derived CDR1 and CDR2 are SGHDT and YYEEEE. V lost 4 bases, J lost 11 bases, and 3 bases stayed unmatched. This CDR3 spans 11 amino acids. The CDR3 nucleotides are TGTGCCAGCAGCCTTAGCGGGGTGCAGTATTTT. Its translation is CASSLSGVQYF. Filled out from reference TRBV5-6 and TRBJ2-3, the complete variable domain reads DAGVTQSPTHLIKTRGQQVTLRCSPKSGHDTVSWYQQALGQGPQFIFQYYEEEERQRGNFPDRFSGHQFPNYSSELNVNALLLGDSALYLCASSLSGVQYFGPGTRLTVL.

The rearrangement links TRBV7-8 to TRBJ2-5, with D possibly TRBD1 on 6 matching bases. The V and J ends lost 2 bases and 3 bases respectively, with 22 bases between them. CDR1 is SGHVS and CDR2 is FQNEAQ in the germline V gene. The CDR3 sequence is 18 residues long. CDR3 sequence: CASSLLYGDTQGEETQYF. In nucleotides, the CDR3 is TGTGCCAGCAGCTTACTGTATGGGGACACACAGGGAGAAGAGACCCAGTACTTC.

J is TRBJ1-2 and V is TRBV4-1, with TRBD1 as a possible D gene (6 bases). Looked up from germline, CDR1 is MGHRA and CDR2 is YSYEKL. The CDR3 is 14 residues long. Deletions cut 1 base from V and 6 bases from J, with 12 bases between. As DNA, the CDR3 is TGCGCCAGCAGCCAAGCTTGGACAGAGAATGGCTACACCTTC. Amino acid sequence: CASSQAWTENGYTF.

V is TRBV28 and J is TRBJ2-4; 9 nucleotides align to TRBD1. This CDR3 contains 17 residues. Germline values: CDR1 MDHEN, CDR2 SYDVKM. V lost 3 bases, J lost 6 bases, and 12 bases stayed unmatched. CDR3 loop: CASSFPEAGTGINIQYF. CDR3 bases: TGTGCCAGCAGTTTCCCTGAAGCGGGGACAGGGATAAACATTCAGTACTTC.

The chain combines TRBV14 with TRBJ2-7, with D hard to call. Trimming took 1 base from V and 5 from J, leaving 15 bases between them. Germline V gene sequence: CDR1 SGHDN, CDR2 FVKESK. This CDR3 has 15 residues. DNA of the CDR3: TGTGCCAGCAGCCAAGTTCTCGGGCAGATCCACGAGCAGTACTTC. It translates to CASSQVLGQIHEQYF.

J is TRBJ2-1 and V is TRBV12-5; 14 bases align to TRBD2. The CDR3 extends over 15 amino acids. J was trimmed by 9 bases and V by 3 bases; bases with no gene match: 4. Germline V gene sequence: CDR1 LGHNT, CDR2 FRNRAP. The CDR3 protein is CASGFRTSGGFEQFF. The CDR3 DNA follows: TGTGCTAGTGGTTTCCGGACTAGCGGGGGGTTTGAGCAGTTCTTC.